This T cell receptor (beta chain) came from a study of blood T cells in healthy people across ages. General observations from the study: A roughly linear fall in TCR beta diversity per million T cells was seen with increasing age.

In each sample, at least 7 million PBMCs were isolated. The V gene's germline CDR1 is SGHTA and CDR2 FQGNSA. Trimming cost V 1 base and J 7 bases; bases outside gene matches: 10. The CDR3 length is 16 residues. With respect to this clonotype: What it binds is unknown.

A second PCR of about 6 to 11 cycles used a sample-barcoded 5' primer and a J-beta primer mix. The authors tagged each cDNA molecule using a template-switch adaptor with 12 random nucleotides. One entry per CDR3 protein, called by TCRdb with MiXCR from the 5' RACE reads. Among about 400,000 distinct CDR3 sequences listed, approximately 47% were seen once. The TCR originated in a man between 60 and 75 years old in good health. Material for sequencing was blood. This chain uses TRBV7-2 with TRBJ2-3, with TRBD2 matching over 8 bases. This CDR3 is CASSLGGSGRVNTQYF. CDR3 in DNA: TGTGCCAGCAGCTTAGGAGGGAGCGGGAGAGTAAATACGCAGTATTTT.